The entry that follows covers one TCR beta chain sequence. One entry per CDR3 protein, called by TCRdb with MiXCR from the RT-PCR reads. The sample includes about 500,000 distinct CDR3 sequences, approximately 16% of them seen just once. The entry originates in a study of response to subunit inactivated influenza vaccine. Germline V gene sequence: CDR1 SGHRS, CDR2 YFSETQ. The CDR3 sequence is 15 residues long. V was pared by 4 bases and J by 0 bases, with 10 bases between. The V call is TRBV5-1, the J call TRBJ1-4; the D gene is possibly TRBD1 (5 bases). The sequences come from CD4+ T cells sorted from PBMCs, collected around 25 months after vaccination. The sequence derives from a man aged 50 to 75 who received an inactivated influenza vaccine. In nucleotides, the CDR3 is TGCGCCAGCAGCAACAGGACTGCAACTAATGAAAAACTGTTTTTT. It yields the protein CASSNRTATNEKLFF.